A selection of T cell receptor beta chains follows, all from one sample in a study of human T cells and chemical hapten exposure. TCRdb itself ran the RACE reads through MiXCR, one entry per CDR3 protein. Of 50,000 to 60,000 distinct CDR3 sequences in the sample, 9.5% to 15% were seen once. Sequences were derived from whole blood, sampled in connection with sensitization to the hapten diphenylcyclopropenone (DPC). The origin of the receptors is a man younger than 45 with alopecia areata. Some clones in this sample may be carry-over from other donors' samples. Each CDR3 is given with its conserved first and last residue. D genes are given only for firm matches. The listing skips clone size in some rows; elsewhere it reads once, few, many or a size class.

j_gene | d_gene | v_gene | abundance | CDR3aa | CDR3nt
TRBJ2-7 | . | TRBV29-1 | many | CSVADSSYEQYF | TGCAGCGTTGCTGACAGCTCCTACGAGCAGTACTTC
TRBJ2-5 | TRBD1 | TRBV7-2 | few | CASSLDYGRGSQYF | TGTGCCAGCAGCTTAGATTATGGCAGGGGGTCCCAGTACTTC
TRBJ1-6 | . | TRBV12-3/TRBV12-4 | . | CASSLATSSYNSPLHF | TGTGCCAGCAGTCTAGCCACGAGCTCCTATAATTCACCCCTCCACTTT
TRBJ2-1 | TRBD2 | TRBV7-9 | . | CASSSLAGNEQFF | TGTGCCAGCAGCTCCCTAGCGGGCAATGAGCAGTTCTTC
TRBJ2-7 | . | TRBV9 | . | CASSPEQGWGYEQYF | TGTGCCAGCAGCCCAGAACAGGGATGGGGATACGAGCAGTACTTC
TRBJ2-3 | . | TRBV12-5 | many | CASGRSTDTQYF | TGTGCTAGTGGCCGCTCAACAGATACGCAGTATTTT
TRBJ2-2 | . | TRBV9 | few | CASSVGRGLNTGELFF | TGTGCCAGCAGCGTAGGTAGGGGTTTAAACACCGGGGAGCTGTTTTTT
TRBJ1-1 | . | TRBV11-2 | many | CASSLEVRLNTEAFF | TGTGCCAGCAGCTTAGAGGTCAGGCTGAACACTGAAGCTTTCTTT
TRBJ1-5 | TRBD1 | TRBV10-3 | many | CAISGTGGPQPQHF | TGTGCCATCAGTGGTACAGGGGGCCCTCAGCCCCAGCATTTT
TRBJ2-5 | TRBD1 | TRBV18 | few | CASSPTSTGGEETQYF | TGTGCCAGCTCACCCACCTCGACAGGGGGCGAAGAGACCCAGTACTTC
TRBJ1-5 | . | TRBV20-1 | . | CSARRGSNQPQHF | TGCAGTGCCAGACGGGGGAGCAATCAGCCCCAGCATTTT
TRBJ1-2 | . | TRBV9 | few | CASNPGTNYGYTF | TGTGCCAGCAATCCGGGTACTAACTATGGCTACACCTTC
TRBJ2-2 | . | TRBV29-1 | . | CSVEDEDSPPGELFF | TGCAGCGTTGAAGATGAGGACAGCCCCCCCGGGGAGCTGTTTTTT
TRBJ1-2 | TRBD1 | TRBV2 | many | CASRGRGMNYGYTF | TGTGCCAGCAGGGGCAGGGGGATGAACTATGGCTACACCTTC
TRBJ1-2 | . | TRBV3-1 | many | CASSQDQGTYGYTF | TGTGCCAGCAGCCAAGACCAGGGCACCTATGGCTACACCTTC
TRBJ1-4 | . | TRBV7-7 | . | CASSLVSGANEKLFF | TGTGCTAGCAGCTTAGTCTCAGGGGCTAATGAAAAACTGTTTTTT
TRBJ2-4 | . | TRBV5-1 | few | CASSLPPQRLFRNIQYF | TGCGCCAGCAGCCTGCCCCCACAGCGGCTGTTCAGAAACATTCAGTACTTC
TRBJ2-3 | . | TRBV11-1 | many | CASSSGYRTDTQYF | TGTGCCAGCAGCTCGGGGTACCGAACAGATACGCAGTATTTT
TRBJ1-1 | . | TRBV9 | many | CASSVGTTEAFF | TGTGCCAGCAGCGTAGGTACGACCGAAGCTTTCTTT
TRBJ2-5 | . | TRBV29-1 | . | CSVGYSGKTETQYF | TGCAGCGTTGGATACTCAGGGAAGACAGAGACCCAGTACTTC
TRBJ2-7 | . | TRBV2 | . | CASKEGGEQYF | TGTGCCAGCAAAGAAGGGGGCGAGCAGTACTTC
TRBJ2-2 | . | TRBV3-2 | few | CARQIILGPVVTGELFF | TGTGCCAGGCAAATCATCCTGGGGCCGGTGGTTACCGGGGAGCTGTTTTTT
TRBJ2-7 | . | TRBV27 | few | CASSLRGRDEQYF | TGTGCCAGCAGTTTGAGGGGCAGGGACGAGCAGTACTTC
TRBJ1-2 | . | TRBV20-1 | many | CSASDRGGFHYTF | TGCAGTGCTAGTGATAGGGGGGGCTTTCACTACACCTTC
TRBJ1-1 | TRBD1 | TRBV7-9 | few | CASSSNPGQGDTEAFF | TGTGCCAGCAGCTCAAATCCCGGACAGGGAGACACTGAAGCTTTCTTT
TRBJ2-7 | . | TRBV5-1 | . | CASSLEAAGFTYEQYF | TGCGCCAGCAGCTTGGAGGCGGCAGGCTTCACCTACGAGCAGTACTTC
TRBJ1-2 | TRBD1 | TRBV12-3/TRBV12-4 | few | CASSNHRGLNGYTF | TGTGCCAGCAGCAACCACAGGGGGCTCAATGGCTACACCTTC
TRBJ1-5 | . | TRBV28 | few | CASSLSPGLVRARLPQHF | TGTGCCAGCAGTTTATCCCCGGGGTTAGTCAGGGCTCGCTTGCCCCAGCATTTT
TRBJ1-6 | . | TRBV5-1 | . | CASTLTVSSYNSPLHF | TGCGCCAGCACCCTGACGGTGAGCTCCTATAATTCACCCCTCCACTTT
TRBJ1-5 | . | TRBV2 | . | CASSERGVRNQPQHF | TGTGCCAGCAGTGAAAGGGGCGTTCGAAATCAGCCCCAGCATTTT
TRBJ2-1 | . | TRBV6-1 | few | CASSEPARANEQFF | TGTGCCAGCAGTGAACCCGCCCGGGCGAATGAGCAGTTCTTC
TRBJ2-1 | . | TRBV2 | many | CASSVELEASYNEQFF | TGTGCCAGCAGTGTTGAGTTAGAGGCGTCCTACAATGAGCAGTTCTTC
TRBJ1-2 | TRBD1 | TRBV7-2 | . | CASSLSRLTGVYGYTF | TGTGCCAGCAGCTTATCGCGGCTGACAGGGGTATATGGCTACACCTTC
TRBJ1-2 | TRBD1 | TRBV5-1 | many | CASSYGTGVPGYTF | TGCGCCAGCAGCTACGGGACAGGGGTCCCTGGCTACACCTTC
TRBJ2-1 | . | TRBV4-1 | many | CASSLGLLGNEQFF | TGCGCCAGCAGCCTCGGACTGCTTGGCAATGAGCAGTTCTTC
TRBJ2-1 | . | TRBV2 | . | CATLARRGSGEQFF | TGTGCCACCCTGGCCCGAAGGGGATCGGGAGAGCAGTTCTTC
TRBJ2-1 | TRBD1 | TRBV5-1 | many | CASSLLRTGDEQFF | TGCGCCAGCAGCCTACTGAGGACAGGGGATGAGCAGTTCTTC